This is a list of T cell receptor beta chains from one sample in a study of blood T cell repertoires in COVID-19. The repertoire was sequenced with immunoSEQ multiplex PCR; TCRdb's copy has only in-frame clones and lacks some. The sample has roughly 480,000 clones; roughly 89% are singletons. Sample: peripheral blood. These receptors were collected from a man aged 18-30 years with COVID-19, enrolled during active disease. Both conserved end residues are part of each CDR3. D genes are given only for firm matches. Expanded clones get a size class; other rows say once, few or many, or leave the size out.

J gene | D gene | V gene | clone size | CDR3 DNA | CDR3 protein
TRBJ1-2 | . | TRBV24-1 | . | TGTGCCACCAGTGTACAGGGATCGGAGGGCTACACCTTC | CATSVQGSEGYTF
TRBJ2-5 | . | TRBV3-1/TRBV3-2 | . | TGTGCCAGCAGCCCTGGTGCGCTAGCCCAAGAGACCCAGTACTTC | CASSPGALAQETQYF
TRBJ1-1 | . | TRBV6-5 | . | TGTGCCAGCAGTTACGGGACATCCCACACTGAAGCTTTCTTT | CASSYGTSHTEAFF
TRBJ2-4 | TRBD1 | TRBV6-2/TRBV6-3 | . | TGTGCCAGCAGTTTCCGGGACAGGGGTTTCAAAAACATTCAGTACTTC | CASSFRDRGFKNIQYF
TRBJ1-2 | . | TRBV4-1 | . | TGCGCCAGCAGCCAAGCTCCCCGAGCTGGCTACACCTTC | CASSQAPRAGYTF
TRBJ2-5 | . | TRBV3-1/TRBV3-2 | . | TGTGCCAGCAGCCAAGGGAGGGGACAAGAGACCCAGTACTTC | CASSQGRGQETQYF
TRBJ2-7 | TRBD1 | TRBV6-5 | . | TGTGCCAGCAGTCCCGGGACAGGTTTCTCCTACGAGCAGTACTTC | CASSPGTGFSYEQYF
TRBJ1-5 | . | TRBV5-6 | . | TGTGCCAGCAGTCACGGGGCGGGGGGCAGCAATCAGCCCCAGCATTTT | CASSHGAGGSNQPQHF
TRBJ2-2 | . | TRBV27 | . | TGTGCCAGCAGTTTATCGCAGGGCACCGGGGAGCTGTTTTTT | CASSLSQGTGELFF
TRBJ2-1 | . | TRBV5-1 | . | TGCGCCAGCAGCCCAACATATACGGAGCAGTTCTTC | CASSPTYTEQFF
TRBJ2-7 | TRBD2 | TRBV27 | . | TGTGCCAGTCCCGGGGAGGGCCCGGCGAGGGAGTACTTC | CASPGEGPAREYF
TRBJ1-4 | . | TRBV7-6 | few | TGTGCCAGCAGCTTAGACAGACCCGCGGAAAAACTGTTTTTT | CASSLDRPAEKLFF
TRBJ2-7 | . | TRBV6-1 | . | TGTGCCAGCAGTGAAAGTAGCGGAGGTGGCTACGAGCAGTACTTC | CASSESSGGGYEQYF
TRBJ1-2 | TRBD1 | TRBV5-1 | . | TGCGCCAGCAGCGGACAGGGAGAAAGCTACACCTTC | CASSGQGESYTF
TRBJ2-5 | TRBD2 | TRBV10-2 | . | TGCGCCAGCCTCCCCCTACTAGCGGGTGACCAAGAGACCCAGTACTTC | CASLPLLAGDQETQYF
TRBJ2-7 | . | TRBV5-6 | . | TGTGCCAGCAGCTCCCTGGACAGTGCCGTGAAGCAGTACTTC | CASSSLDSAVKQYF